Detailed here is one T cell receptor (beta chain). The data were taken from a study of PD-L1 blockade in urothelial cancer. At the level of the study: Blood analysis was done at 3 weeks (second dose) and 6 weeks after treatment began. The study recovered a median of roughly 140,000 T cells per blood sample.

Some clones are missing from TCRdb's copy, which holds only in-frame ones; the method was immunoSEQ multiplex PCR. Of 50,000 or so clones listed, around 84% are singletons. This CDR3 is 13 amino acids long. The germline V gene encodes CDR1 WSHSY and CDR2 SAAADI. V dropped 2 bases and J dropped 7 bases, with 11 bases sitting between them. The time point: pretreatment peripheral blood. Enrolled patients showed locally advanced or metastatic urothelial carcinoma. Pretreatment and on-treatment blood mononuclear cell samples were taken, totaling between 1 and 8 time points per patient. The V gene is TRBV10-2, the J gene TRBJ2-5; D gene uncertain. Source: PBMCs, taken around atezolizumab (anti-PD-L1) treatment. The clonotype originates from a man aged 45 to 65 with urothelial cancer. The CDR3 is CASSESMVWTQYF. CDR3 coding DNA: TGCGCCAGCAGTGAGAGCATGGTATGGACCCAGTACTTC.